This T cell receptor beta chain is from a study of blood T cell repertoires in COVID-19. Study summary: Sample material is recorded as cDNA or gDNA derived from T cells, B-cell-depleted T cells, or PBMCs.

A single count supports this clone. Patients in Seattle were enrolled during active infection, then followed longitudinally. With 0 bases clipped from V and 10 bases from J, the junction kept 7 bases outside the gene matches. This CDR3 has 16 residues. Germline CDR1 and CDR2: MNHEY and SVGAGI. This table comes from immunoSEQ multiplex PCR, and its TCRdb copy is limited to in-frame clones, with some not included. The table records 150,000 or so clones, 70% to 90% of them present only once. This chain uses TRBV6-5 with TRBJ2-1; 12 positions agree with TRBD2. This sequence was found in a woman in her fifties or sixties with COVID-19, enrolled during active disease. Sample: peripheral blood. The CDR3 sequence is CASSYSLAGGLREQFF. Here the CDR3 DNA reads TGTGCCAGCAGTTACTCGCTAGCGGGGGGGCTTAGGGAGCAGTTCTTC.